These T cell receptor beta chains were read from a single sample in a study of blood T cell repertoires in COVID-19. The method was immunoSEQ multiplex PCR; TCRdb's version includes in-frame clones alone and lacks a portion of them. Counted here are more than 55,000 clones, roughly nine tenths occurring once; the ten biggest clones make up over 15%. The sample was peripheral blood. All receptors come from a woman aged 55-69 years with COVID-19, enrolled during active disease. The CDR3 runs from the conserved cysteine through the conserved F or W. D genes are given only for firm matches. Some rows mark clone size as missing; the rest say once, few, many or name a class of expanded clone.

>TRBJ1-2|once|TRBV10-2|-
CASGTGNYGYTF
TGCGCCAGCGGAACAGGGAACTATGGCTACACCTTC
>TRBJ1-2|-|TRBV6-5|TRBD1
CASRWTGKYYGYTF
TGTGCCAGCAGATGGACAGGGAAGTACTATGGCTACACCTTC
>TRBJ2-3|-|TRBV9|TRBD2
CASTSGGTDTQYF
TGTGCCAGCACTAGCGGGGGCACAGATACGCAGTATTTT
>TRBJ1-4|-|TRBV19|-
CASSHVGSRPNEKLFF
TGTGCCAGTAGTCATGTCGGGAGTCGGCCTAATGAAAAACTGTTTTTT
>TRBJ2-7|-|TRBV24-1|-
CATSDPSRAGVSEQYF
TGTGCCACCAGTGACCCGTCGCGAGCGGGCGTAAGCGAGCAGTACTTC
>TRBJ2-7|once|TRBV3-1/TRBV3-2|TRBD2
CASSPGGGAATYEQYF
TGTGCCAGCAGCCCGGGGGGGGGAGCCGCGACGTACGAGCAGTACTTC
>TRBJ1-4|once|TRBV6-5|-
CASSYAPTATNEKLFF
TGTGCCAGCAGTTACGCCCCAACAGCAACTAATGAAAAACTGTTTTTT
>TRBJ1-5|-|TRBV30|TRBD1
CAWNLDRGLGYSNQPQHF
TGTGCCTGGAATCTCGACAGGGGGCTGGGGTATAGCAATCAGCCCCAGCATTTT
>TRBJ1-1|-|TRBV5-1|-
CASSLGGRAGDTEAFF
TGCGCCAGCAGCTTGGGCGGCAGGGCGGGGGACACTGAAGCTTTCTTT
>TRBJ1-1|few|TRBV5-1|-
CASSTHRDITAEAFF
TGCGCCAGCAGCACACACAGGGATATTACCGCTGAAGCTTTCTTT
>TRBJ2-7|-|TRBV28|TRBD2
CASSLPFGRDYAYEQYF
TGTGCCAGCAGTTTACCCTTCGGGCGGGACTATGCCTACGAGCAGTACTTC
>TRBJ2-7|-|TRBV11-3|TRBD2
CASSLDKGLGTYEQYF
TGTGCCAGCAGCTTAGATAAGGGACTAGGGACCTACGAGCAGTACTTC
>TRBJ2-2|few|TRBV19|TRBD2
CASRGLAGVAGELFF
TGTGCCAGTAGGGGACTAGCGGGAGTTGCCGGGGAGCTGTTTTTT
>TRBJ1-4|once|TRBV7-2|TRBD1
CASSYGTGALGEKLFF
TGTGCCAGCAGCTACGGGACAGGGGCGCTGGGTGAAAAACTGTTTTTT
>TRBJ2-7|-|TRBV10-3|-
CAISDPGTASYEQYF
TGTGCCATCAGCGATCCCGGGACTGCGTCCTACGAGCAGTACTTC
>TRBJ1-2|-|TRBV4-1|-
CASSQQGPLYGYTF
TGCGCCAGCAGCCAACAGGGGCCCCTCTATGGCTACACCTTC
>TRBJ2-7|-|TRBV4-3|TRBD1
CASSDTGTGLYEQYF
TGCGCCAGCAGCGACACCGGGACAGGGCTCTACGAGCAGTACTTC
>TRBJ1-4|few|TRBV6-6|-
CASSLATTNEKLFF
TGTGCCAGCTCCCTTGCGACAACTAATGAAAAACTGTTTTTT
>TRBJ1-4|-|TRBV28|TRBD1
CASSSHRGISEKLFF
TGTGCCAGCAGTTCGCACAGGGGTATAAGTGAAAAACTGTTTTTT
>TRBJ2-5|-|TRBV5-1|-
CASSADGGVRETQYF
TGCGCCAGCAGCGCGGATGGAGGAGTGAGGGAGACCCAGTACTTC
>TRBJ2-7|-|TRBV19|-
CASSSYRSSSYEQYF
TGTGCCAGTAGTAGTTACAGGTCAAGCTCCTACGAGCAGTACTTC
>TRBJ2-1|-|TRBV4-2|-
CASSQVAAGEQFF
TGTGCCAGCAGCCAAGTTGCCGCCGGTGAGCAGTTCTTC
>TRBJ1-2|-|TRBV7-2|TRBD1
CASSSQGAVGYTF
TGTGCCAGCAGTTCACAGGGGGCCGTTGGCTACACCTTC
>TRBJ1-1|-|TRBV5-5|-
CASSPGGGVEAFF
TGTGCCAGCAGCCCTGGAGGTGGGGTAGAAGCTTTCTTT
>TRBJ2-7|-|TRBV1|-
CTSSQATGGYEQYF
TGCACCAGCAGCCAAGCGACAGGGGGCTACGAGCAGTACTTC
>TRBJ1-2|-|TRBV19|-
CASTPSGTGGYGYTF
TGTGCCAGTACCCCATCTGGAACAGGTGGCTATGGCTACACCTTC
>TRBJ2-1|-|TRBV28|-
CASTSGSYNEQFF
TGTGCCAGCACCTCCGGCTCCTACAATGAGCAGTTCTTC
>TRBJ2-1|-|TRBV24-1|-
CATSVASGSFSYNEQFF
TGTGCCACCAGTGTCGCTTCCGGGAGCTTCTCCTACAATGAGCAGTTCTTC
>TRBJ2-1|-|TRBV20-1|TRBD2
CSASQAGGGNEQFF
TGCAGTGCTAGTCAAGCGGGAGGGGGCAATGAGCAGTTCTTC
>TRBJ2-5|-|TRBV24-1|TRBD2
CATSVPTSGRGETQYF
TGTGCCACCAGTGTCCCGACTAGCGGGAGGGGGGAGACCCAGTACTTC
>TRBJ2-1|-|TRBV5-3|-
CARSLGHYNEQFF
TGTGCCAGAAGCTTGGGGCACTACAATGAGCAGTTCTTC
>TRBJ2-5|-|TRBV6-2/TRBV6-3|-
CASSYSVTQYF
TGTGCCAGCAGTTACTCCGTGACCCAGTACTTC
>TRBJ1-5|-|TRBV6-5|TRBD1
CASNLGQPNQPQHF
TGTGCCAGCAATCTGGGACAGCCTAATCAGCCCCAGCATTTT
>TRBJ2-7|few|TRBV12-3/TRBV12-4|TRBD2
CASSLGLAYEQYF
TGTGCCAGCAGTCTTGGACTAGCCTACGAGCAGTACTTC
>TRBJ1-3|few|TRBV2|-
CASSERGLAGNTIYF
TGTGCCAGCAGTGAAAGAGGGTTAGCTGGAAACACCATATATTTT
>TRBJ2-1|-|TRBV20-1|-
CSPIRGHEQFF
TGCAGTCCGATCCGGGGTCATGAGCAGTTCTTC
>TRBJ2-5|-|TRBV9|-
CASSARPGMGTQYF
TGTGCCAGCAGCGCCCGGCCAGGTATGGGGACCCAGTACTTC
>TRBJ2-1|-|TRBV4-3|-
CASSQEAGNEQFF
TGCGCCAGCAGCCAAGAGGCGGGAAATGAGCAGTTCTTC
>TRBJ2-2|-|TRBV30|-
CAWSVAQGYDTGELFF
TGTGCCTGGAGTGTAGCGCAGGGGTATGACACCGGGGAGCTGTTTTTT
>TRBJ1-1|-|TRBV30|TRBD1
CAWSVNRGGNTEAFF
TGTGCCTGGAGTGTAAACAGGGGAGGGAACACTGAAGCTTTCTTT
>TRBJ1-4|-|TRBV7-9|-
CASSLDGASRELFF
TGTGCCAGCAGCCTTGACGGAGCCTCTCGGGAACTGTTTTTT
>TRBJ1-5|-|TRBV5-8|-
CASSGGSLPDNQPQHF
TGTGCCAGCAGCGGGGGCTCACTACCGGACAATCAGCCCCAGCATTTT
>TRBJ2-2|-|TRBV7-3|-
CASSPPGQSSGELFF
TGTGCCAGCAGCCCCCCGGGACAATCGAGCGGGGAGCTGTTTTTT
>TRBJ2-5|-|TRBV3-1/TRBV3-2|TRBD2
CASSPPSGGTQETQYF
TGTGCCAGCAGCCCCCCTAGCGGGGGCACGCAAGAGACCCAGTACTTC
>TRBJ2-7|-|TRBV9|TRBD1
CASSVEGQGKYEQYF
TGTGCCAGCAGCGTAGAGGGACAGGGAAAGTACGAGCAGTACTTC
>TRBJ2-2|once|TRBV30|-
CAWRGTFTGELFF
TGTGCCTGGAGGGGGACTTTCACCGGGGAGCTGTTTTTT
>TRBJ1-4|-|TRBV11-3|-
CASSLSTGYEKLFF
TGTGCCAGCAGCTTATCTACCGGTTATGAAAAACTGTTTTTT
>TRBJ2-3|-|TRBV10-1|-
CASSGSLSTDTQYF
TGCGCCAGCAGTGGATCACTGAGCACAGATACGCAGTATTTT